The clone carrying this T cell receptor beta chain showed up many times. These data belong to a study of metastatic and nonmetastatic thyroid tumors. Study-wide background: Where malignant and benign thyroid patients were concerned, repertoires were compared across blood and tumor or nodule tissue.

Trimming pared 0 bases from V and 4 bases from J, leaving 3 bases between. CDR1 DFQATT and CDR2 SNEGSKA come from the germline V gene (reference sequence). This CDR3 is 11 amino acids long. No treatment had been given to any patient before thyroid surgery. In the authors' workflow: The authors used CDR3 differences across clinicopathological groups to build a distant-metastasis classifier for papillary thyroid cancer. TCRdb re-clonotyped the PCR reads via MiXCR. TCRdb's processing, not the study's, gives the V and J calls here. The sample carries tens of thousands of clones, roughly 25% recorded once.

V usage is TRBV20-1 and J usage is TRBJ2-5; the D is unclear. The sample was blood. The source is a female donor with papillary thyroid cancer or a benign thyroid nodule (not recorded which). Some clones in this sample may be carry-over from other donors' samples. CDR3 residues: CSAREGETQYF. The CDR3, as DNA: TGCAGTGCTAGAGAAGGAGAGACCCAGTACTTC.